The source of this T cell receptor (beta chain) is a study of cytomegalovirus exposure and HLA in healthy donors. Study-level results: Cytomegalovirus association was listed for under 200 TCR beta chains. TCR sequences were mostly rare, though some public TCRs occurred in many donors. Differences between HLA loci emerged in a later analysis of TCR association rates, with DRB1 most and HLA-C fewest. Immune exposure information comprised only CMV serostatus.

Trimming removed 5 bases from V and 5 bases from J, with 11 bases in between. The CDR3 is 12 amino acids. Germline loops: CDR1 SGHDT, CDR2 YYEEEE. The PCR employed 60 Vbeta primers together with 13 Jbeta primers. Clones were read by immunoSEQ multiplex PCR, and TCRdb kept only the in-frame ones, dropping some. The sample shows 95,000 to 130,000 clones, 60% to 85% of them seen only once. The sample holds a few counts of this clone. Its antigen is unknown. The receptor comes from a woman aged 18-35 years in good health and CMV-seronegative. The V gene is TRBV5-6, the J gene TRBJ2-7, with D perhaps TRBD1 (5 bases). The source material was PBMCs. The CDR3 sequence: CASRGPLNEQYF. The DNA of the CDR3 is TGTGCCAGCAGGGGGCCGTTGAACGAGCAGTACTTC.